This TCR beta chain emerged from a study of CD8 T cells in Susac syndrome. An amount of RNA that ranged from roughly 0.45 to 1 ug was reverse transcribed with random hexamers. Amplification of TCR beta CDR3 was carried out by immunoSEQ multiplex PCR, which covered 54 Vbeta and 13 Jbeta segments. TCRdb re-analysed the immunoSEQ multiplex PCR reads in MiXCR, keeping a single row per CDR3 protein. The table shows 180,000 or so distinct CDR3 sequences, with 90% to 95% occurring only once. This CDR3 has 12 amino acids. Trimming pared 1 base from V and 4 bases from J, leaving 3 bases between. The germline V gene encodes CDR1 SEHNR and CDR2 FQNEAQ (reference sequence). The multiple sclerosis control group comprised treatment-naive patients with stable or active relapsing-remitting disease.

The chain links TRBV7-9 to TRBJ2-3, with unresolved D. Sequencing was performed on CD4+ T cells from PBMCs. The TCR comes from a human donor with multiple sclerosis. The DNA of the CDR3 is TGTGCCAGCAGCTTAGAGGCAGATACGCAGTATTTT. This gives the protein CASSLEADTQYF. Combining the CDR3 with reference TRBV7-9 and TRBJ2-3 gives the whole variable domain DTGVSQNPRHKITKRGQNVTFRCDPISEHNRLYWYRQTLGQGPEFLTYFQNEAQLEKSRLLSDRFSAERPKGSFSTLEIQRTEQGDSAMYLCASSLEADTQYFGPGTRLTVL.